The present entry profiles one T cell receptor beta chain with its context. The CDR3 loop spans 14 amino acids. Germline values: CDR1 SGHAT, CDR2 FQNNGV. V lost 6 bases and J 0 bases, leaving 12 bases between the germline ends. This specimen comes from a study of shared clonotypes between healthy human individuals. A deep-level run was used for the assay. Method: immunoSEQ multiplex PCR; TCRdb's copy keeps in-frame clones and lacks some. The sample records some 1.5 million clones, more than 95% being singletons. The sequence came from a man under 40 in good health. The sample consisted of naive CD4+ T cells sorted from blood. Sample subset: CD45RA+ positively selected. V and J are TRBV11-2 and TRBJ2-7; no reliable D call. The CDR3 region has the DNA TGTGCCAGCAGGCGTATTCGTAACTCCTACGAGCAGTACTTC. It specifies CASRRIRNSYEQYF.